One and the same sample provided the 22 T cell receptor beta chains below, sequenced in a study of shared clonotypes between healthy human individuals. Sequencing used immunoSEQ multiplex PCR; TCRdb keeps in-frame clones, though not all of them. The table shows some 740,000 clones, with 92% occurring only once. The naive CD8 fraction comprised CD45RO-negative cells positively selected for CCR7 and excluded terminally differentiated effector memory CD45RA+ cells. The sample was naive CD8+ T cells sorted from blood. These receptors all come from a man aged 25-45 years in good health.

This sequence joins TRBV7-9 and TRBJ2-7; D might be TRBD1 or TRBD2, each matching 5 bases. V lost 8 bases and J lost 4, with 21 bases in between. Germline assignment: CDR1 SEHNR and CDR2 FQNEAQ (reference sequence). The CDR3 totals 15 residues. CDR3: CASALSEGRTYEQYF. In nucleotides, the CDR3 is TGTGCCAGCGCACTTTCAGAGGGACGGACTTACGAGCAGTACTTC.

The genes are TRBV5-8 and TRBJ2-3, with a possible D match to TRBD1 (6 bases). CDR1 and CDR2 (germline): SGHTS, YDEGEE. V was cut by 3 bases and J by 4 bases, with 18 bases left in between. CDR3 length: 16 amino acids. The CDR3 here is CASSSFGRGYADTQYF. CDR3 sequence (DNA): TGTGCCAGCAGCTCGTTCGGCAGGGGCTATGCAGATACGCAGTATTTT.

The CDR3 nucleotides are TGTGCCAGCAGCCCAAGGACAGGCCGCTTACTGTACAATGAGCAGTTCTTC. It translates to CASSPRTGRLLYNEQFF. The chain has TRBV7-9 and TRBJ2-1, with TRBD1 matching over 7 bases. V gave up 5 bases and J gave up 4 bases; unmatched junction bases: 14. Germline lookup yields CDR1 SEHNR and CDR2 FQNEAQ (reference sequence). The CDR3 totals 17 residues.

The rearrangement joins TRBV11-2 to TRBJ2-4, with D perhaps matching TRBD1 or TRBD2 (6 bases each). The CDR3 length is 17 residues. Trimming removed 3 bases from V and 0 bases from J, with 15 bases in between. CDR1 SGHAT and CDR2 FQNNGV come from the germline V gene. The CDR3 nucleotides are TGTGCCAGCAGCTTGGGGGCGGGAAGGGGAGCCAAAAACATTCAGTACTTC. Its protein is CASSLGAGRGAKNIQYF.

The genes are TRBV15 and TRBJ2-1, with a possible D match to TRBD1 (6 bases). This CDR3 comprises 13 residues. V was pared by 10 bases and J by 8 bases, with 18 bases between. CDR1 and CDR2 from the germline V gene are LNHNV and YYDKDF (reference sequence). For the CDR3, the DNA is TGTGCCATAAGACAGGTAGAGGGGTATGAGCAGTTCTTC. Residues: CAIRQVEGYEQFF. The full variable domain, with the rest looked up from reference TRBV15 and TRBJ2-1, is DAMVIQNPRYQVTQFGKPVTLSCSQTLNHNVMYWYQQKSSQAPKLLFHYYDKDFNNEADTPDNFQSRRPNTSFCFLDIRSPGLGDTAMYLCAIRQVEGYEQFFGPGTRLTVL.

V and J are TRBV6-5 and TRBJ2-1, with 11 positions matching TRBD2. With V trimmed by 3 bases and J by 7 bases, 8 bases remained unmatched. This CDR3 region has 16 residues. Per germline, CDR1 MNHEY and CDR2 SVGAGI. The CDR3 DNA follows: TGTGCCAGCAGTTATTTAGCGGGAGGGTCGGGGAATGAGCAGTTCTTC. As protein: CASSYLAGGSGNEQFF.

The CDR3 spells CSVGTTTDTDTQYF. DNA for the CDR3: TGCAGCGTCGGGACTACAACCGACACAGATACGCAGTATTTT. V and J are TRBV29-1 and TRBJ2-3, with TRBD2 identical over 7 bases. CDR3 length equals 14 residues. The germline gives CDR1 SQVTM, CDR2 ANQGSEA. With 6 bases clipped from V and 2 bases from J, the junction kept 8 bases outside the gene matches.

The chain recombines TRBV4-1 with TRBJ1-1; D is perhaps TRBD1 (5 bases). From germline, CDR1 is MGHRA and CDR2 YSYEKL. The CDR3 has 13 amino acids. V shed 0 bases and J shed 7 bases, with 9 bases lying between them. The CDR3 is CASSQEGDFEAFF. CDR3 DNA: TGCGCCAGCAGCCAAGAGGGGGATTTTGAAGCTTTCTTT.

The chain recombines TRBV2 with TRBJ1-3, with 7 bases matching TRBD1. V lost 4 bases, J lost 4 bases, and 19 bases stayed unmatched. Germline CDR1 is SNHLY and CDR2 is FYNNEI. CDR3 length: 19 amino acids. DNA for the CDR3: TGTGCCAGCAGTGTACCGACCCGGGACAGAGAAAATGCCGGAAACACCATATATTTT. Encoded protein: CASSVPTRDRENAGNTIYF.

The V gene is TRBV2, the J gene TRBJ2-1, with D possibly being TRBD2 (6 bases). The V end was cut by 6 bases, the J end by 15 bases, with 12 bases between. Germline loops: CDR1 SNHLY, CDR2 FYNNEI. This CDR3 is 10 amino acids long. CDR3 sequence: CASSGLLPFF. In nucleotides, the CDR3 is TGTGCCAGCAGCGGACTATTACCGTTCTTC. The full variable domain, in which reference TRBV2 and TRBJ2-1 provide the parts outside the CDR3, is EPEVTQTPSHQVTQMGQEVILRCVPISNHLYFYWYRQILGQKVEFLVSFYNNEISEKSEIFDDQFSVERPDGSNFTLKIRSTKLEDSAMYFCASSGLLPFFGPGTRLTVL.

The rearrangement links TRBV11-3 to TRBJ2-7; TRBD1 is a possible D gene (6 bases). This CDR3 contains 13 residues. Germline CDR1 SGHNT, CDR2 YENEEA. The V and J ends lost 4 bases and 3 bases respectively, with 10 bases between them. The CDR3 is CASSYGQLYEQYF. CDR3 nucleotide sequence: TGTGCCAGCAGCTATGGACAGCTCTACGAGCAGTACTTC.

J is TRBJ1-5 and V is TRBV5-6; the D is unclear. Trimming removed 2 bases at V and 0 bases at J, with 9 bases between. Germline-derived CDR1 and CDR2 are SGHDT and YYEEEE. CDR3 length: 15 amino acids. Here the CDR3 reads CASSLKGYSNQPQHF. CDR3 nucleotide sequence: TGTGCCAGCAGCTTAAAAGGGTATAGCAATCAGCCCCAGCATTTT.

The chain is built from TRBV7-9 and TRBJ2-1, with 11 bases identical to TRBD2. Looked up from germline, CDR1 is SEHNR and CDR2 is FQNEAQ (reference sequence). This CDR3 has 15 residues. V lost 5 bases and J lost 4; bases outside the gene matches: 4. CDR3 region: CASSHPSGGYNEQFF. Written as DNA, the CDR3 is TGTGCCAGCAGCCATCCTAGCGGGGGGTACAATGAGCAGTTCTTC.

This sequence joins TRBV7-3 and TRBJ2-7, with 8 bases lining up with TRBD2. Trimming at V came to 2 bases and at J to 2 bases, leaving 5 bases not matched to a gene. Germline CDR1 reads SGHTA; CDR2 reads FQGTGA. There are 15 residues in the CDR3. CDR3 amino acids: CASSLGTSGTYEQYF. Written as DNA, the CDR3 is TGTGCCAGCAGCTTAGGCACTAGCGGAACCTACGAGCAGTACTTC.

V gene TRBV6-1 combines with J gene TRBJ2-5; D is unresolved. The ends were cut back, 2 bases at V and 5 bases at J, with 12 bases in the middle. Germline CDR1 is MNHNS and CDR2 is SASEGT. CDR3 length equals 14 residues. The DNA of the CDR3 is TGTGCCAGCAGTGAACTCGGTAGCCTCGAGACCCAGTACTTC. It specifies CASSELGSLETQYF.

The chain carries TRBV7-9 and TRBJ2-1, with 9 bases fitting TRBD1. Germline CDR1 SEHNR, CDR2 FQNEAQ (reference sequence). The CDR3 loop spans 15 amino acids. V lost 4 bases, J lost 9 bases, and 10 bases stayed unmatched. CDR3 coding DNA: TGTGCCAGCAGCTCAACCGGGACAGGGTTTGGTGAGCAGTTCTTC. Its translation is CASSSTGTGFGEQFF. The variable domain in full, with the rest retrieved from reference TRBV7-9 and TRBJ2-1, is DTGVSQNPRHKITKRGQNVTFRCDPISEHNRLYWYRQTLGQGPEFLTYFQNEAQLEKSRLLSDRFSAERPKGSFSTLEIQRTEQGDSAMYLCASSSTGTGFGEQFFGPGTRLTVL.

This clone appeared a few times. Other nucleotide sequences in the sample specify the same CDR3. V is TRBV30 and J is TRBJ2-7; TRBD1 agrees at 7 bases. The CDR3 extends over 13 amino acids. Losses at the gene ends were 3 bases for V and 2 bases for J; bases not matched to a gene: 4. Per the germline V gene, CDR1 is GTSNPN and CDR2 is SVGIG (reference sequence). The CDR3 nucleotides are TGTGCCTGGAGCCCCGGGACAGCCTACGAGCAGTACTTC. This sequence encodes CAWSPGTAYEQYF.

This clone was seen only once. The V and J genes are TRBV7-6 and TRBJ2-3, with 11 nucleotides matching TRBD2. The CDR3 loop spans 17 amino acids. V dropped 5 bases and J dropped 2; count of bases not matched to a gene: 9. From germline, CDR1 is SGHVS and CDR2 FNYEAQ. The CDR3 reads CASSHVTSGRFTDTQYF. The CDR3 nucleotides read TGTGCCAGCAGCCACGTTACTAGCGGGAGATTCACAGATACGCAGTATTTT.

V gene TRBV7-6 combines with J gene TRBJ2-1; D may match TRBD1 or TRBD2 (6 bases each). This CDR3 is 16 amino acids long. V shed 5 bases and J shed 0 bases, with 14 bases lying between them. CDR1 and CDR2 from the germline V gene are SGHVS and FNYEAQ. For the CDR3, the DNA is TGTGCCAGCAGCCTACTCGGAGGGGGCTCCTACAATGAGCAGTTCTTC. Amino acid sequence: CASSLLGGGSYNEQFF.

The rearrangement uses TRBV21-1 and TRBJ2-4; TRBD1, the table's D call, was not compared with the DNA. TRBV21-1 is a pseudogene segment. The CDR3 is made up of 17 amino acids. The CDR3 region is CASSTTARGHLENIQYF. The CDR3 bases are TGTGCCAGCAGCACCACGGCCAGGGGGCATCTTGAAAACATTCAGTACTTC.

Comment on this clone: Sequence at one end of the junction differs from germline and may be a read error. The identical CDR3 is also encoded by other nucleotide sequences in the sample. The chain couples TRBV7-7 to TRBJ2-3, with no clear D. The CDR3 extends over 13 amino acids. The germline gives CDR1 SSHAT, CDR2 FNYEAQ (reference sequence). Written as DNA, the CDR3 is TGTGCTAGCAGCCTCCTGGGGACAGATACGCAGTATTTT. As protein: CASSLLGTDTQYF.

This chain joins TRBV28 and TRBJ2-7, with 7 nucleotides matching TRBD2. J was trimmed by 0 bases and V by 2 bases; bases with no gene match: 7. The germline gives CDR1 MDHEN, CDR2 SYDVKM. The CDR3 spans 16 residues. The chain's CDR3 is CASSLLSGLDSYEQYF. CDR3 nucleotide sequence: TGTGCCAGCAGTTTACTTAGCGGGTTAGACTCCTACGAGCAGTACTTC.